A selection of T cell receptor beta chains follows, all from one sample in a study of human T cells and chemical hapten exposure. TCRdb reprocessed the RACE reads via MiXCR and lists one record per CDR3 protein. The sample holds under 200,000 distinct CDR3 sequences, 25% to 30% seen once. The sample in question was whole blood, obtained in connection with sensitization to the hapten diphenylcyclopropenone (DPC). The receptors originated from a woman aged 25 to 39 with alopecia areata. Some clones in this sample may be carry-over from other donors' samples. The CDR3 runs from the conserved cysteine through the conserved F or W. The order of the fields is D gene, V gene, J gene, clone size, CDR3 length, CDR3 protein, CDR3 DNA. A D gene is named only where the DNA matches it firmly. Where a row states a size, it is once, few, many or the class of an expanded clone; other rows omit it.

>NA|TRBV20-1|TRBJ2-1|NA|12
CSAQEFGNEQFF
TGCAGTGCTCAGGAGTTCGGCAATGAGCAGTTCTTC
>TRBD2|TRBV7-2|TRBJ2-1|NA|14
CASSLQPSGGKQFF
TGTGCCAGCAGCTTACAGCCTAGCGGGGGGAAGCAGTTCTTC
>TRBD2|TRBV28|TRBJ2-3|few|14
CASSGAGEADTQYF
TGTGCCAGCAGTGGAGCGGGAGAAGCAGATACGCAGTATTTT
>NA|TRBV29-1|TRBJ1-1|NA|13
CSVAFSRDTEAFF
TGCAGCGTTGCTTTTTCACGGGATACTGAAGCTTTCTTT
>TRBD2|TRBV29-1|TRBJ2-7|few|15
CSVAGLREGPYEQYF
TGCAGCGTTGCCGGATTGCGGGAGGGCCCCTACGAGCAGTACTTC
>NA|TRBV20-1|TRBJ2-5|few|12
CSARQGQETQYF
TGCAGTGCTAGACAGGGCCAAGAGACCCAGTACTTC
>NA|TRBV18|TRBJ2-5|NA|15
CASSPLPTDQETQYF
TGTGCCAGCTCACCCCTACCGACAGATCAAGAGACCCAGTACTTC
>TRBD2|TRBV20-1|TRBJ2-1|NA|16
CSAEGWTSGAGNEQFF
TGCAGTGCTGAAGGTTGGACTAGCGGAGCGGGCAATGAGCAGTTCTTC
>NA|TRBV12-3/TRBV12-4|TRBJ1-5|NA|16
CASSSQARSVDQPQHF
TGTGCCAGCAGTTCCCAGGCACGAAGTGTTGATCAGCCCCAGCATTTT
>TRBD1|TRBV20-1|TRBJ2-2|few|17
CSARDPSTGGDSGELFF
TGCAGTGCTAGAGACCCCTCGACAGGGGGTGACAGCGGGGAGCTGTTTTTT
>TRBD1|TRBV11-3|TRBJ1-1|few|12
CASSYGQGLAFF
TGTGCCAGCAGCTATGGACAGGGACTGGCTTTCTTT
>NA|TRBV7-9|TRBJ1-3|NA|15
CASSLGGAKGNTIYF
TGTGCCAGCAGCTTAGGAGGTGCGAAGGGAAACACCATATATTTT